The clone carrying this T cell receptor beta chain has only one observation. Its antigen is not identified. V was cut by 2 bases and J by 6 bases, with 10 bases left in between. Germline-derived CDR1 and CDR2 are SNHLY and FYNNEI. This CDR3 comprises 13 residues. This entry is derived from a study of cytomegalovirus exposure and HLA in healthy donors. Across the whole study: HLA-typed donors were the source of 86 million or so unique TCRs held in an early data release. Whole-study results and caveats: TRBV6-2, TRBV6-3 and some other V segments were unresolvable in 87-base-pair reads. Most CMV-associated TCR beta chains were later found to appear HLA-restricted. TCR beta sequences numbering around 15,000 were associated with HLA alleles at 0.05 false discovery rate in a later analysis.

The PCR contained 60 Vbeta and 13 Jbeta primers. TCRdb keeps only in-frame clones here, not all; method: immunoSEQ multiplex PCR. The table shows roughly 99,000 clones, with roughly 73% occurring only once. This rearrangement joins TRBV2 to TRBJ1-2; tentative D call: TRBD1 (6 bases). This TCR came from a man aged 30 to 39 in good health and CMV-seronegative. Source material: PBMCs. CDR3 amino acids: CASSEPPGDGYTF. As DNA, the CDR3 is TGTGCCAGCAGTGAACCCCCAGGGGATGGCTACACCTTC.